One sample yielded the 7 T cell receptor beta chains listed below, sequenced in a study of shared clonotypes between healthy human individuals. TCRdb's table, derived via immunoSEQ multiplex PCR, lists solely in-frame clones and lacks some. The sample yields roughly 1.4 million clones, about 98.5% seen once. Sequencing was carried out using naive CD4+ T cells sorted from blood. Stated subset: CD45RA+ positively selected. The receptors derive from a man aged 25 to 40 in good health.

The V and J genes are TRBV2 and TRBJ1-4; no reliable D call. V was shortened by 3 bases and J by 4 bases, with 9 bases between the two germline ends. The CDR3 is 14 residues long. Germline V gives CDR1 SNHLY, CDR2 FYNNEI. The CDR3 bases are TGTGCCAGCAGTGACACAGATCTTAATGAAAAACTGTTTTTT. This encodes CASSDTDLNEKLFF. The full variable domain, its missing parts supplied by reference TRBV2 and TRBJ1-4, is EPEVTQTPSHQVTQMGQEVILRCVPISNHLYFYWYRQILGQKVEFLVSFYNNEISEKSEIFDDQFSVERPDGSNFTLKIRSTKLEDSAMYFCASSDTDLNEKLFFGSGTQLSVL.

The chain carries TRBV4-1 and TRBJ2-7; TRBD1 matches 8 bases. Germline V lookup: CDR1 MGHRA, CDR2 YSYEKL. The CDR3 has 15 residues. Losses at the gene ends were 5 bases for V and 2 bases for J; bases not matched to a gene: 8. CDR3 region: CASSYRDRNAYEQYF. The DNA of the CDR3 is TGCGCCAGCAGCTACCGGGACAGGAACGCCTACGAGCAGTACTTC.

The chain combines TRBV5-1 with TRBJ2-3, with 7 bases aligning to TRBD2. The V and J ends lost 3 bases and 5 bases, in that order; junction bases with no gene match: 12. The germline CDR1 and CDR2 sequences are SGHRS and YFSETQ. This CDR3 contains 16 residues. The chain's CDR3 is CASSWQRTRVEDTQYF. The CDR3 DNA sequence: TGCGCCAGCAGCTGGCAGCGGACTAGAGTGGAAGATACGCAGTATTTT.

The chain recombines TRBV9 with TRBJ2-7; 7 bases line up with TRBD2. The CDR3 is 14 residues long. Germline loops: CDR1 SGDLS, CDR2 YYNGEE. V shed 3 bases, J shed 1 base, and the junction held 4 bases outside the gene matches. The CDR3 region has the DNA TGTGCCAGCAGCGGGACTAGTCTTTCCTACGAGCAGTACTTC. Translated, it gives CASSGTSLSYEQYF. The full variable domain, its missing parts supplied by reference TRBV9 and TRBJ2-7, is DSGVTQTPKHLITATGQRVTLRCSPRSGDLSVYWYQQSLDQGLQFLIQYYNGEERAKGNILERFSAQQFPDLHSELNLSSLELGDSALYFCASSGTSLSYEQYFGPGTRLTVT.

The chain combines TRBV29-1 with TRBJ2-7, with D possibly matching TRBD2 (6 bases). V lost 4 bases, J lost 0 bases, and 10 bases lay in between. The CDR3 spans 13 residues. The germline V gene encodes CDR1 SQVTM and CDR2 ANQGSEA. The DNA for the CDR3 is TGCAGCGTTGTTCGAGCGGGCTCCTACGAGCAGTACTTC. The encoded protein is CSVVRAGSYEQYF.

V gene TRBV29-1 combines with J gene TRBJ2-3, with TRBD2 matching over 9 bases. CDR3 size: 14 residues. From germline, CDR1 is SQVTM and CDR2 ANQGSEA. The V gene end was trimmed by 7 bases and the J gene end by 2 bases; junction bases not matched to a gene: 7. The CDR3 sequence is CSARVAGVTDTQYF. CDR3 DNA sequence: TGCAGCGCTCGGGTAGCGGGAGTCACAGATACGCAGTATTTT.

The chain has TRBV5-1 and TRBJ2-2; D might be TRBD1 (5 bases). V lost 4 bases, J lost 4 bases, and 11 bases lay in between. Germline V gene sequence: CDR1 SGHRS, CDR2 YFSETQ. The CDR3 covers 14 residues. The CDR3, as DNA: TGCGCCAGCAGCCCATCAGGGTTCACCGGGGAGCTGTTTTTT. Its protein is CASSPSGFTGELFF.